Below are 24 T cell receptor beta chains sequenced from a single sample in a study of PD-L1 blockade in urothelial cancer. The time point: pretreatment peripheral blood. Only in-frame clones appear in the TCRdb table, and some are missing; sequencing was by immunoSEQ multiplex PCR. The data hold fewer than 45,000 clones, with roughly 84% observed a single time. The specimen comprised PBMCs, sampled around atezolizumab (anti-PD-L1) treatment. The receptor source for this set is a donor aged 40 or older with urothelial cancer.

V gene TRBV27 combines with J gene TRBJ2-2; 8 bases agree with TRBD2. Unmatched junction bases numbered 4, after V lost 10 bases and J lost 3 bases. CDR1 and CDR2 (germline): MNHEY, SMNVEV (reference sequence). CDR3 length: 13 amino acids. The CDR3 is CATALADTGELFF. In DNA, the CDR3 is TGTGCCACCGCACTAGCGGACACCGGGGAGCTGTTTTTT.

The chain links TRBV23-1 to TRBJ2-7; 7 positions match TRBD1. TRBV23-1 is annotated as an ORF whose role is uncertain. V trimming: 11 bases; J trimming: 3 bases; junction bases outside the gene matches: 4. There are 11 residues in the CDR3. DNA of the CDR3: TGCGCCGACAGGGCGAACTACGAGCAGTACTTC. Its translation is CADRANYEQYF.

In nucleotides, the CDR3 is TGTGCCAGCGGCCCCGCACTAGCGGTGTCATACAATGAGCAGTTCTTC. As protein: CASGPALAVSYNEQFF. This chain connects TRBV11-1 to TRBJ2-1, with TRBD2 matching 8 bases. The CDR3 consists of 16 residues. The V segment lost 8 bases and the J segment 4 bases; nucleotides outside the gene matches: 13. Germline CDR1 SGHAT, CDR2 FQDESV (reference sequence).

The genes are TRBV27 and TRBJ2-3, with D maybe TRBD2 (7 bases). CDR1 is MNHEY and CDR2 is SMNVEV in the germline V gene (reference sequence). CDR3 size: 15 residues. Trimming removed 7 bases at V and 1 base at J, with 15 bases between. DNA of the CDR3: TGTGCCAGCACCCTAAGGGGGGGTCGCACAGATACGCAGTATTTT. Its translation is CASTLRGGRTDTQYF.

This chain connects TRBV7-9 to TRBJ1-1, with TRBD1 identical over 7 bases. CDR3 size: 16 residues. The junction had 11 bases not matched to a gene; V was cut back by 6 bases and J by 1 base. Germline CDR1 SEHNR, CDR2 FQNEAQ (reference sequence). CDR3 coding DNA: TGTGCCAGCAGACCTGTAGCAGGGACAGAGAACACTGAAGCTTTCTTT. Translated: CASRPVAGTENTEAFF.

The chain employs TRBV5-1 and TRBJ2-7, with 8 nucleotides matching TRBD1. The CDR3 consists of 15 residues. CDR1 is SGHRS and CDR2 is YFSETQ in the germline V gene. Trimming removed 4 bases from V and 1 base from J; junction bases left unmatched: 7. CDR3 sequence reads: CASSPGTGSSYEQYF. CDR3 DNA: TGCGCCAGCAGCCCGGGGACAGGATCATCCTACGAGCAGTACTTC.

This clone was detected only once. The V gene is TRBV6-6, the J gene TRBJ1-1, with D unclear. The V end was cut by 2 bases, the J end by 0 bases, with 13 bases between. Germline V gene lookup returns CDR1 MNHNY and CDR2 SVGAGI (reference sequence). The CDR3 runs to 16 residues. CDR3 bases: TGTGCCAGCAGTTACCCCAACCCGGGTGTGAACACTGAAGCTTTCTTT. Protein product: CASSYPNPGVNTEAFF.

V and J are TRBV5-1 and TRBJ2-7; TRBD1 agrees at 9 bases. CDR1 is SGHRS, CDR2 YFSETQ, per germline. The J segment lost 3 bases and the V segment lost 6 bases, leaving 7 bases of the junction unmatched. The CDR3 is 14 residues long. This CDR3 reads CASTMTGGHYEQYF. The CDR3 DNA is TGCGCCAGCACCATGACAGGGGGACACTACGAGCAGTACTTC.

This clone was observed a single time. The chain couples TRBV27 to TRBJ2-5; 10 bases are a match to TRBD2. V lost 7 bases to trimming and J lost 5 bases; unmatched junction nucleotides: 10. Germline CDR1 and CDR2: MNHEY and SMNVEV (reference sequence). This CDR3 has 15 residues. This CDR3 reads CASTPSGRAFETQYF. The CDR3 coding sequence is TGTGCCAGCACCCCCAGCGGGAGGGCCTTTGAGACCCAGTACTTC.

This clone is a singleton in its sample. J is TRBJ2-7 and V is TRBV30, with a weak D call TRBD2 (5 bases). V lost 7 bases, J lost 7 bases, and 14 bases lay in between. Germline V lookup: CDR1 GTSNPN, CDR2 SVGIG (reference sequence). The CDR3 is made up of 11 amino acids. Written as DNA, the CDR3 is TGTGCCTCAACAACCCGGGGAGAGCAGTACTTC. The encoded protein is CASTTRGEQYF.

The chain joins TRBV7-2 to TRBJ1-1, with a possible D match to TRBD1 (6 bases). Per the germline V gene, CDR1 is SGHTA and CDR2 is FQGNSA. Trimming left V 3 bases short and J 4 bases short, with 15 bases between. This CDR3 region has 15 residues. CDR3 DNA: TGTGCCAGCAGCTTCAGGGGCCAGGTGGCCACTGAAGCTTTCTTT. It specifies CASSFRGQVATEAFF. The full variable domain, in which reference TRBV7-2 and TRBJ1-1 provide the parts outside the CDR3, is GAGVSQSPSNKVTEKGKDVELRCDPISGHTALYWYRQSLGQGLEFLIYFQGNSAPDKSGLPSDRFSAERTGGSVSTLTIQRTQQEDSAVYLCASSFRGQVATEAFFGQGTRLTVV.

The genes are TRBV4-3 and TRBJ1-2; 9 nucleotides line up with TRBD1. The junction had 4 bases not matched to a gene; V was cut back by 3 bases and J by 8 bases. The CDR3 runs 13 residues. Germline lookup yields CDR1 LGHNA and CDR2 YSLEER. CDR3 in amino acids: CASSQGQGLGYTF. In nucleotides, the CDR3 is TGCGCCAGCAGCCAGGGACAGGGTTTGGGCTACACCTTC.

CDR3 protein: CAIAGVAYNEQFF. The CDR3 coding sequence is TGTGCCATCGCCGGGGTGGCCTACAATGAGCAGTTCTTC. The chain carries TRBV10-3 and TRBJ2-1; TRBD2 might be the D (5 bases). This CDR3 is 13 amino acids long. The germline V gene has CDR1 ENHRY and CDR2 SYGVKD. V dropped 8 bases and J dropped 2 bases, with 10 bases sitting between them.

The chain links TRBV11-3 to TRBJ2-7; 11 bases align to TRBD1. J gave up 3 bases and V 0 bases, and 4 bases lay outside the gene matches. The CDR3 spans 16 residues. Germline V gene sequence: CDR1 SGHNT, CDR2 YENEEA. Here the CDR3 reads CASSLDRTGGRYEQYF. The CDR3 DNA reads as TGTGCCAGCAGCTTAGATAGGACAGGGGGCCGCTACGAGCAGTACTTC.

This clone was counted a few times. This chain links TRBV18 with TRBJ2-6; 10 bases fit TRBD2. The CDR3 is 19 amino acids. The V and J ends lost 5 bases and 0 bases, in that order; junction bases with no gene match: 10. Germline V gene data show CDR1 as KGHSH and CDR2 as LQKENI. The CDR3 spells CASSNQREGKSSGANVLTF. CDR3 coding DNA: TGTGCCAGCTCAAACCAGCGGGAGGGAAAGAGCTCTGGGGCCAACGTCCTGACTTTC.

The chain recombines TRBV18 with TRBJ1-2, with D possibly matching TRBD1 (5 bases). The CDR3 has 15 amino acids. With 0 bases removed from V and 7 bases from J, the gap between germline ends came to 15 bases. Germline CDR1 and CDR2: KGHSH and LQKENI. CDR3 in amino acids: CASSPPPHGAGGYTF. The CDR3 nucleotides are TGTGCCAGCTCACCACCGCCACATGGGGCCGGTGGCTACACCTTC.

The V call is TRBV27, the J call TRBJ1-5, with D possibly matching TRBD1 (5 bases). Germline V gives CDR1 MNHEY, CDR2 SMNVEV (reference sequence). CDR3 size: 15 residues. Trimming left V 2 bases short and J 4 bases short, with 12 bases between. The CDR3 bases are TGTGCCAGCAGTTTAGCGGGACTCAAGAATCAGCCCCAGCATTTT. This gives the protein CASSLAGLKNQPQHF.

In this sample, this clone turned up once. J is TRBJ2-5 and V is TRBV9; TRBD1 agrees at 9 bases. The CDR3 is 15 residues long. The germline CDR1 and CDR2 sequences are SGDLS and YYNGEE. V lost 2 bases, J lost 5 bases, and 7 bases stayed unmatched. The CDR3 nucleotides are TGTGCCAGCAGCGTCTGGGACAGGGCCGGCGAGACCCAGTACTTC. This sequence encodes CASSVWDRAGETQYF.

The chain uses TRBV16 and TRBJ2-1; 7 nucleotides align to TRBD2. Germline V gene sequence: CDR1 KGHSY, CDR2 FQNENV. The CDR3 has 16 residues. Trimming at V came to 0 bases and at J to 2 bases, leaving 4 bases not matched to a gene. The DNA of the CDR3 is TGTGCCAGCAGCCAATCGTCGGGAGGCACCTACAATGAGCAGTTCTTC. This codes for CASSQSSGGTYNEQFF.

The CDR3 nucleotides are TGTGCCAGCAGCTTACCCGGGGTGGCCCAGTACTTC. Protein sequence: CASSLPGVAQYF. The chain employs TRBV7-6 and TRBJ2-5; D is possibly TRBD2 (5 bases). V was shortened by 2 bases and J by 9 bases, with 10 bases between the two germline ends. CDR1 is SGHVS, CDR2 FNYEAQ, per germline. The CDR3 is 12 residues long.

The gene calls are TRBV29-1 and TRBJ2-1; 13 bases align to TRBD2. In germline, CDR1 is SQVTM, CDR2 ANQGSEA. The CDR3 consists of 16 residues. Trimming at V came to 4 bases and at J to 1 base, leaving 4 bases not matched to a gene. CDR3 in amino acids: CSVAGTSGVSYNEQFF. The DNA for the CDR3 is TGCAGCGTTGCGGGGACTAGCGGGGTTTCCTACAATGAGCAGTTCTTC.

The chain joins TRBV11-3 to TRBJ2-1; D might be TRBD2 (6 bases). V gave up 1 base and J gave up 6 bases, with 22 bases separating them. This CDR3 has 18 residues. Germline assignment: CDR1 SGHNT and CDR2 YENEEA. For the CDR3, the DNA is TGTGCCAGCAGCTTAGGGACTGTCGGGAGCATAGTCGCCAATGAGCAGTTCTTC. It translates to CASSLGTVGSIVANEQFF.

The rearrangement links TRBV6-6 to TRBJ1-1; unclear D gene. The V gene lost 3 bases and the J gene lost 8 bases, with 10 bases spanning the gap. The CDR3 is 12 amino acids. In germline, CDR1 is MNHNY, CDR2 SVGAGI (reference sequence). The CDR3: CASSYVRAEAFF. DNA for the CDR3: TGTGCCAGCAGTTATGTGAGGGCAGAAGCTTTCTTT.

The genes are TRBV4-2 and TRBJ2-3; no firm D call. The V gene's germline CDR1 is LGHNA and CDR2 YNFKEQ. The CDR3 sequence is 13 residues long. The V and J ends lost 1 base and 5 bases respectively, with 7 bases between them. The CDR3 region is CASSQGRLDTQYF. Written as DNA, the CDR3 is TGTGCCAGCAGCCAAGGGCGACTAGATACGCAGTATTTT.